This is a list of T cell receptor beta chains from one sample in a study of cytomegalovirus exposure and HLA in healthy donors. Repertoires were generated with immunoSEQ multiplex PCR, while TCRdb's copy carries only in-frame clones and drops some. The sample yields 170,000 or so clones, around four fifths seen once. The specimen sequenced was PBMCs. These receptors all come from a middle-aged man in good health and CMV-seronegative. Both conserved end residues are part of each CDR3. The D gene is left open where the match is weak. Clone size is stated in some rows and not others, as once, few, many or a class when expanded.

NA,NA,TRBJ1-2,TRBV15,CATSRDQYGYTF,TGTGCCACCAGCAGAGATCAGTATGGCTACACCTTC
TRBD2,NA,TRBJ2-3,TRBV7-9,CASSRIRGLAVADTQYF,TGTGCCAGCAGCCGTATCCGAGGACTAGCTGTCGCAGATACGCAGTATTTT
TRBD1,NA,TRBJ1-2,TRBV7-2,CASSPLDRVMEGYTF,TGTGCCAGCAGCCCCCTGGACAGGGTGATGGAGGGCTACACCTTC
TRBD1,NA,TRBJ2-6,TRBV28,CASSLPRTGGFGANVLTF,TGTGCCAGCAGTTTACCCCGGACAGGGGGCTTTGGGGCCAACGTCCTGACTTTC
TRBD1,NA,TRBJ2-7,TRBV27,CASSLRDRGRYEQYF,TGTGCCAGCAGCCTCCGGGACAGGGGCCGTTACGAGCAGTACTTC
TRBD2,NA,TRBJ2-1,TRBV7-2,CASSQLAGGRNEQFF,TGTGCCAGCAGCCAACTAGCGGGAGGGAGGAATGAGCAGTTCTTC
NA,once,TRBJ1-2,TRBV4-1,CASSQVKQGIYGYTF,TGCGCCAGCAGCCAAGTGAAACAGGGAATCTATGGCTACACCTTC
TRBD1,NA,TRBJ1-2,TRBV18,CASSPQGQGDRDGYTF,TGTGCCAGCTCGCCCCAGGGACAGGGTGACAGGGATGGCTACACCTTC
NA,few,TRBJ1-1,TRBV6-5,CASSSGQLNTEAFF,TGTGCCAGCAGTTCCGGACAGCTGAACACTGAAGCTTTCTTT
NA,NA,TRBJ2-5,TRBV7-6,CASSPGIWEQYF,TGTGCCAGCAGCCCCGGCATATGGGAGCAGTACTTC
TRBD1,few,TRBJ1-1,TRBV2,CASRGGTGRGEAFF,TGTGCCAGCAGGGGAGGGACAGGGAGAGGGGAAGCTTTCTTT
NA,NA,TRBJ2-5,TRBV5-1,CASSLVSSTLTLGTQYF,TGCGCCAGCAGCTTGGTCTCTAGCACATTGACCCTTGGGACCCAGTACTTC
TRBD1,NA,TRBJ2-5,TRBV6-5,CASRRTGLQETQYF,TGTGCCAGCAGGCGGACAGGCCTCCAAGAGACCCAGTACTTC
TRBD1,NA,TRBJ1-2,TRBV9,CASSRGQGVDGYTF,TGTGCCAGCAGCCGCGGACAGGGGGTCGATGGCTACACCTTC
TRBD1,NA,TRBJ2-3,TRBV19,CASSMRGTGREDTQYF,TGTGCCAGTAGTATGAGAGGGACAGGGAGGGAAGATACGCAGTATTTT
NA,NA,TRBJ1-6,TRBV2,CASSELADSPLHF,TGTGCCAGCAGTGAGTTAGCAGATTCACCCCTCCACTTT
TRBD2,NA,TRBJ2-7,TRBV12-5,CASGLEAGGPYEQYF,TGTGCTAGTGGTTTGGAAGCGGGAGGGCCCTACGAGCAGTACTTC
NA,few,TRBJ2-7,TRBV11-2,CASSREDTRSEQYF,TGTGCCAGCAGCCGAGAGGACACCAGGAGCGAGCAGTACTTC
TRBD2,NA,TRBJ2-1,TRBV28,CASSLSSGSLYNEQFF,TGTGCCAGCAGTTTGTCTAGCGGGAGCCTCTACAATGAGCAGTTCTTC
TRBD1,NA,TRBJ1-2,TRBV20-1,CSATDRAGYTF,TGCAGTGCTACAGACAGGGCCGGCTACACCTTC
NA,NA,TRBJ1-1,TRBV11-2,CAVRGQSNTEAFF,TGTGCCGTAAGAGGACAGTCGAACACTGAAGCTTTCTTT
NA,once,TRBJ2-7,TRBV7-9,CASSLPIGNREQYF,TGTGCCAGCAGCTTACCAATCGGGAATCGCGAGCAGTACTTC
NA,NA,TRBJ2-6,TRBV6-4,CASGTTGAGANVLTF,TGTGCCAGCGGAACTACAGGTGCCGGGGCCAACGTCCTGACTTTC
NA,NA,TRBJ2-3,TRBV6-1,CASSELPGNTQYF,TGTGCCAGCAGTGAACTCCCAGGAAATACGCAGTATTTT
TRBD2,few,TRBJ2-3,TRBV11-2,CASSLVGGSSTDTQYF,TGTGCCAGCAGCTTAGTCGGCGGGAGTAGCACAGATACGCAGTATTTT
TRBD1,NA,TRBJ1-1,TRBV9,CASSVTGGLHMNTEAFF,TGTGCCAGCAGCGTTACAGGGGGCCTGCACATGAACACTGAAGCTTTCTTT
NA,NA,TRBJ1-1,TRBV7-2,CASTFLGGSEAFF,TGTGCCAGCACCTTCCTAGGGGGTTCTGAAGCTTTCTTT
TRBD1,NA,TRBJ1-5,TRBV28,CASSTAGTGNQPQHF,TGTGCCAGCAGCACGGCCGGGACAGGCAATCAGCCCCAGCATTTT
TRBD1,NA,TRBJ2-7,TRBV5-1,CASRYSGQGSYEQYF,TGCGCCAGCAGATACTCGGGACAGGGCTCCTACGAGCAGTACTTC
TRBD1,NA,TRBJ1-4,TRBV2,CASRGTGVANEKLFF,TGTGCCAGCAGGGGGACAGGGGTGGCTAATGAAAAACTGTTTTTT
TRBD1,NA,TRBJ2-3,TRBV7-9,CASSWHRGYTDTQYF,TGTGCCAGCAGCTGGCACAGGGGGTACACAGATACGCAGTATTTT
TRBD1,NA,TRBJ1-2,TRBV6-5,CASIAGTGYGYTF,TGTGCCAGCATAGCCGGGACAGGCTATGGCTACACCTTC
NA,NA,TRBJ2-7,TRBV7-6,CASSLAAQGPHEQYF,TGTGCCAGCAGCTTAGCGGCACAGGGTCCCCACGAGCAGTACTTC
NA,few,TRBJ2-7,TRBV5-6,CASSLFGDSYEQYF,TGTGCCAGCAGCTTGTTCGGGGACTCCTACGAGCAGTACTTC
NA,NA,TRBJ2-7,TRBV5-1,CASSPDSYEQYF,TGCGCCAGCAGCCCCGACAGCTACGAGCAGTACTTC
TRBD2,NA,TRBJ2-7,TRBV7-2,CASSPPGLAGGVYEQYF,TGTGCCAGCAGCCCTCCAGGTCTAGCGGGAGGGGTGTACGAGCAGTACTTC
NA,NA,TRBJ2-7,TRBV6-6,CASSQNYEQYF,TGTGCCAGCAGTCAGAACTACGAGCAGTACTTC